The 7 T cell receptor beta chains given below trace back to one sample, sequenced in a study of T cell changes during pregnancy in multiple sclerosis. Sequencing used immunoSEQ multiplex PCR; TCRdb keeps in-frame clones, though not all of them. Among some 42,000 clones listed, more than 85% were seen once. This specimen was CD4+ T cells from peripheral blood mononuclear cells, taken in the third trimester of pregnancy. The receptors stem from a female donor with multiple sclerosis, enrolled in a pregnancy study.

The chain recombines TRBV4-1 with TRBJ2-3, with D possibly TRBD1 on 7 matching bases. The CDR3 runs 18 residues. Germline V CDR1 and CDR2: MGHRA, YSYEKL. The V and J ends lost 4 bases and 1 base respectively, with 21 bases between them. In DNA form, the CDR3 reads TGCGCCAGCAGCCCCCAGGGGGGAGCGTTTTTCGGCACAGATACGCAGTATTTT. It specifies CASSPQGGAFFGTDTQYF.

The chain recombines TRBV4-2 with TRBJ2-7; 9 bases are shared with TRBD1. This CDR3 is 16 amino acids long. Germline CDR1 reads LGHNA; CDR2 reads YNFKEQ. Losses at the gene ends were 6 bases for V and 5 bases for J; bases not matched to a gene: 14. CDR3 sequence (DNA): TGTGCCAGCAGACCCGGGACAGGGAAAAAAGGGGACGAGCAGTACTTC. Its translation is CASRPGTGKKGDEQYF.

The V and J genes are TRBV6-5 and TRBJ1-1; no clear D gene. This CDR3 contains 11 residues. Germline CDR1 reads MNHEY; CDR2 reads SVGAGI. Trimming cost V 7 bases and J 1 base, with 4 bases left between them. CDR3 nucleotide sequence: TGTGCCAGCACAGGGAACACTGAAGCTTTCTTT. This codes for CASTGNTEAFF.

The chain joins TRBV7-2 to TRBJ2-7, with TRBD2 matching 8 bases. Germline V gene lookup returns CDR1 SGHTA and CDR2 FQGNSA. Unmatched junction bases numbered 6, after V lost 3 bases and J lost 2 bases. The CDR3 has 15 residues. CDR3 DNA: TGTGCCAGCAGCTTGGGGAGCGGGGGAACCTACGAGCAGTACTTC. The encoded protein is CASSLGSGGTYEQYF.

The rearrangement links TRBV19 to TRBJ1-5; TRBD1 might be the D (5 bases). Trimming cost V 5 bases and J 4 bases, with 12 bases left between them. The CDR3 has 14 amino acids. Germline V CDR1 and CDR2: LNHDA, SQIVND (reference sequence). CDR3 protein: CASSLLRENQPQHF. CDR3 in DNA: TGTGCCAGTAGTCTCCTCAGGGAAAATCAGCCCCAGCATTTT. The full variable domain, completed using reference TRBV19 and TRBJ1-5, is DGGITQSPKYLFRKEGQNVTLSCEQNLNHDAMYWYRQDPGQGLRLIYYSQIVNDFQKGDIAEGYSVSREKKESFPLTVTSAQKNPTAFYLCASSLLRENQPQHFGDGTRLSIL.

In nucleotides, the CDR3 is TGTGCCAGTAGTATAGGCAGACTGCCCAGCGGAGATACGCAGTATTTT. Amino acids: CASSIGRLPSGDTQYF. The J gene is TRBJ2-3, the V gene TRBV19, with D perhaps matching TRBD2 (5 bases). The CDR3 spans 16 residues. Germline loops: CDR1 LNHDA, CDR2 SQIVND (reference sequence). V was pared by 1 base and J by 5 bases, with 16 bases between.

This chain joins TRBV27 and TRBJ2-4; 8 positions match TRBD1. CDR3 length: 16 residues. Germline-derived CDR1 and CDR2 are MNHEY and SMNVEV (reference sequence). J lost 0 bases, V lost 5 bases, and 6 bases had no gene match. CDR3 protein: CASSLRTGSAKNIQYF. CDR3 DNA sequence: TGTGCCAGCAGTCTCCGGACAGGGTCAGCCAAAAACATTCAGTACTTC.